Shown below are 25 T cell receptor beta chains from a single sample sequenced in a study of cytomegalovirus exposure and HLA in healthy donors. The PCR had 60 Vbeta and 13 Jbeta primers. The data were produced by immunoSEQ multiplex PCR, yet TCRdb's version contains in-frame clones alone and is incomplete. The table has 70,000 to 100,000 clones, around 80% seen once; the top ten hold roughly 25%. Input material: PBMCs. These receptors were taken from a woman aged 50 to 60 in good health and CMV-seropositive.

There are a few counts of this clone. The CDR3 is CASSSAPVSTEAFF. CDR3 coding DNA: TGTGCCAGCAGCTCCGCCCCGGTGAGCACTGAAGCTTTCTTT. The rearrangement uses TRBV6-1 and TRBJ1-1; no clear D. Germline V gene sequence: CDR1 MNHNS, CDR2 SASEGT. The CDR3 has 14 amino acids. V was shortened by 6 bases and J by 4 bases, with 15 bases between the two germline ends.

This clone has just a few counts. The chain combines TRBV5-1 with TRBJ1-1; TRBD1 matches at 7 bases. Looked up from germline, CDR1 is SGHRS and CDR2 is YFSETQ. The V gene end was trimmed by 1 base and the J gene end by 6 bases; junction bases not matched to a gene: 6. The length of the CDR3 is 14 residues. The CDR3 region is CASSLTGASPEAFF. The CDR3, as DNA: TGCGCCAGCAGCTTGACAGGGGCGAGTCCTGAAGCTTTCTTT.

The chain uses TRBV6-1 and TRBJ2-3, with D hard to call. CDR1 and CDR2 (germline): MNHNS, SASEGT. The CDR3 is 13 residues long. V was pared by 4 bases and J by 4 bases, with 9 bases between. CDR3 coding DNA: TGTGCCAGCAGTGGAAAACAGTCAGATACGCAGTATTTT. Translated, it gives CASSGKQSDTQYF.

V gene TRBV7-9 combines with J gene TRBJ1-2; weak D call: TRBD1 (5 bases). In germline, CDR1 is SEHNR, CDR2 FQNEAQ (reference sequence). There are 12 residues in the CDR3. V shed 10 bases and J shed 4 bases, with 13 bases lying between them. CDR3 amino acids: CATFQGIYGYTF. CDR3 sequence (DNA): TGTGCCACATTTCAGGGCATCTATGGCTACACCTTC.

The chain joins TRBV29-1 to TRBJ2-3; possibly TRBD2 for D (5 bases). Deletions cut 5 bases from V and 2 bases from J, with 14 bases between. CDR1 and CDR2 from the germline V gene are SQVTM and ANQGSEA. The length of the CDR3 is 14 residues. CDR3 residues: CSVSRGELTDTQYF. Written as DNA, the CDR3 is TGCAGCGTTTCTCGGGGTGAACTCACAGATACGCAGTATTTT.

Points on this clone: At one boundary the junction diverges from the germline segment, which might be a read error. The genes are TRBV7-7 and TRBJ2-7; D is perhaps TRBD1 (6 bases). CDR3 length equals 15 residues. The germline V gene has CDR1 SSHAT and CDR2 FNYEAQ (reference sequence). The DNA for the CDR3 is TGTGCTAGCAGCTCCTTATGTGGGGGCCCCTACGAGCAGTACTTC. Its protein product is CASSSLCGGPYEQYF.

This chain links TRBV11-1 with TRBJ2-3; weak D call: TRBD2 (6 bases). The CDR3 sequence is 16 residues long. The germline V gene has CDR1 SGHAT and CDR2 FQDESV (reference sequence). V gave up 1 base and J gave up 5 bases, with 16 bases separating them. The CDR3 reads CASSLEGRRLGDTQYF. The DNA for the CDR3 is TGTGCCAGCAGCTTAGAGGGGAGGCGACTTGGAGATACGCAGTATTTT. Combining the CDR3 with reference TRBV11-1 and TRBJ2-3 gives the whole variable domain EAEVAQSPRYKITEKSQAVAFWCDPISGHATLYWYRQILGQGPELLVQFQDESVVDDSQLPKDRFSAERLKGVDSTLKIQPAELGDSAMYLCASSLEGRRLGDTQYFGPGTRLTVL.

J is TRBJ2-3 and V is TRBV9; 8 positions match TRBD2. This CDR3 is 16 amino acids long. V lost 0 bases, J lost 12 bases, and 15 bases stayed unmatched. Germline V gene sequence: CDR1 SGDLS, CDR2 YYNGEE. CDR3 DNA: TGTGCCAGCAGCGTAGGATCGGGGGGGGCCATGGATGTACAGTATTTT. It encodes CASSVGSGGAMDVQYF.

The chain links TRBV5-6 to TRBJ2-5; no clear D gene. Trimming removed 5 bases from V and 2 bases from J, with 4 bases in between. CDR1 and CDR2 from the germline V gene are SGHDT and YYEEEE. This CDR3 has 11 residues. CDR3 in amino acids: CASSIQETQYF. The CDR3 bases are TGTGCCAGCAGTATACAAGAGACCCAGTACTTC.

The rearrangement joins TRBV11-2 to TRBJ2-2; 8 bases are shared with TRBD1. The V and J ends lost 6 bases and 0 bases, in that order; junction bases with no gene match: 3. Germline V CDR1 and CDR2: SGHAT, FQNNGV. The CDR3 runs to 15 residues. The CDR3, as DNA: TGTGCCAGCAGATGGACAGGGACGAACACCGGGGAGCTGTTTTTT. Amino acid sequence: CASRWTGTNTGELFF.

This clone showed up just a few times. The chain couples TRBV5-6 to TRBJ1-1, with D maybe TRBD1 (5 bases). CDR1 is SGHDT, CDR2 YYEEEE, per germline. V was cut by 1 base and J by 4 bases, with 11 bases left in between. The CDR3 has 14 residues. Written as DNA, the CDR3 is TGTGCCAGCAGCTTGAGGCAGGGCGGCACTGAAGCTTTCTTT. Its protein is CASSLRQGGTEAFF.

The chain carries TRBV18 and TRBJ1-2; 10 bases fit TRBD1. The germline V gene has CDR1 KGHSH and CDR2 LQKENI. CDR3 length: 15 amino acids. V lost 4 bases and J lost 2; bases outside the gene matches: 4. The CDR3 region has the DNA TGTGCCAGCTCACATCGACAGGGGGCGAACTATGGCTACACCTTC. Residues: CASSHRQGANYGYTF.

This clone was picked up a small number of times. The chain's CDR3 is CASSLSRWETQYF. CDR3 in DNA: TGTGCCAGCAGCTTATCCCGGTGGGAGACCCAGTACTTC. The chain employs TRBV7-3 and TRBJ2-5; unclear D gene. V lost 2 bases to trimming and J lost 5 bases, with 9 bases between them. This CDR3 region has 13 residues. Germline values: CDR1 SGHTA, CDR2 FQGTGA.

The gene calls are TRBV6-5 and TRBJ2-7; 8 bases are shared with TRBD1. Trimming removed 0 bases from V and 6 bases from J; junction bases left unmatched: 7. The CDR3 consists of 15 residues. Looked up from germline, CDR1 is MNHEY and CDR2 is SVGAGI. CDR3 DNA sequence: TGTGCCAGCAGTTACTCTCGTCAGGGGGCCGCCGAGCAGTACTTC. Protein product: CASSYSRQGAAEQYF.

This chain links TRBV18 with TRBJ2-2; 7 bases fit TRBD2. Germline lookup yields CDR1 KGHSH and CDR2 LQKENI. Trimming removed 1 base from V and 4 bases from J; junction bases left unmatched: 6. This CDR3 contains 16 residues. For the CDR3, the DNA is TGTGCCAGCTCACCACAGGCGGGAGATGGCACCGGGGAGCTGTTTTTT. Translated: CASSPQAGDGTGELFF.

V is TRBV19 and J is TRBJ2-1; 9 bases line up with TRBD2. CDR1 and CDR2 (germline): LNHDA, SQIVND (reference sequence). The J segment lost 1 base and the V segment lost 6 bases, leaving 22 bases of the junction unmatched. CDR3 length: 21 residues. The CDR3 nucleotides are TGTGCCAGTAGATTTGTAATAGCGGGGGAGGTGGGGATTGGGTCCTACAATGAGCAGTTCTTC. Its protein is CASRFVIAGEVGIGSYNEQFF. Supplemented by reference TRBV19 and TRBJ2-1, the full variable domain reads DGGITQSPKYLFRKEGQNVTLSCEQNLNHDAMYWYRQDPGQGLRLIYYSQIVNDFQKGDIAEGYSVSREKKESFPLTVTSAQKNPTAFYLCASRFVIAGEVGIGSYNEQFFGPGTRLTVL.

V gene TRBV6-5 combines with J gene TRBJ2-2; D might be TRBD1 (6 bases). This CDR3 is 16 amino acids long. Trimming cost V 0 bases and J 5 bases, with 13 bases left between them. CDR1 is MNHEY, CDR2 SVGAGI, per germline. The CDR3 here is CASSYSPQGGTGELFF. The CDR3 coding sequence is TGTGCCAGCAGTTACTCCCCACAGGGTGGTACCGGGGAGCTGTTTTTT.

The CDR3 loop reads CASSRQGAEDTQYF. CDR3 DNA sequence: TGTGCCAGCAGCAGACAGGGGGCTGAAGATACGCAGTATTTT. The chain is built from TRBV27 and TRBJ2-3, with TRBD1 identical over 10 bases. The CDR3 contains 14 residues. The V segment lost 6 bases and the J segment 5 bases; nucleotides outside the gene matches: 5. Germline assignment: CDR1 MNHEY and CDR2 SMNVEV (reference sequence).

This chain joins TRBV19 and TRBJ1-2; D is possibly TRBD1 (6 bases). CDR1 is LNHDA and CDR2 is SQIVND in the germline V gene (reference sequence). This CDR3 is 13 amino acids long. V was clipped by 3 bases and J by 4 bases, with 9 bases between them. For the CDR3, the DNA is TGTGCCAGTAGTATGGACAGCGTCTATGGCTACACCTTC. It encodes CASSMDSVYGYTF.

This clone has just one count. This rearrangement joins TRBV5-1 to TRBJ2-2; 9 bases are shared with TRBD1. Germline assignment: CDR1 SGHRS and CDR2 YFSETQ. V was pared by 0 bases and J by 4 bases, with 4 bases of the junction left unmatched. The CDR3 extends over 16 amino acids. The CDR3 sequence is CASSLAQGAGTGELFF. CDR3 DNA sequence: TGCGCCAGCAGCTTGGCACAGGGGGCTGGCACCGGGGAGCTGTTTTTT.

CDR3: CASSFGGGGPYEQYF. The CDR3 DNA sequence: TGTGCCAGCAGCTTTGGGGGCGGGGGCCCCTACGAGCAGTACTTC. The genes are TRBV5-4 and TRBJ2-7, with D tentatively TRBD2 (7 bases). The CDR3 length is 15 residues. Trimming shortened V by 2 bases and J by 2 bases, and 14 bases separated the two germline ends. Germline CDR1 SGHNT, CDR2 YYREEE (reference sequence).

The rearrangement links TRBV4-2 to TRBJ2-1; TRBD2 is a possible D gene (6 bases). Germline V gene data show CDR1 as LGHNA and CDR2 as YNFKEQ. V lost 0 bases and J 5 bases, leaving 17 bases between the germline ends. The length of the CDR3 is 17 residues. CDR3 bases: TGTGCCAGCAGCCAAGATCTGTTGGTGGGGGGAAACAATGAGCAGTTCTTC. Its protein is CASSQDLLVGGNNEQFF.

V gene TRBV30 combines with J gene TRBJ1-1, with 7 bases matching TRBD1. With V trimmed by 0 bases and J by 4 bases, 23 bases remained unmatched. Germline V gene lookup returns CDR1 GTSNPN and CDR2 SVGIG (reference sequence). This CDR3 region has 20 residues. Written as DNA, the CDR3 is TGTGCCTGGAGTGTACTCCGAATGAAAGTGTGGAGGGGGCTTGGCACTGAAGCTTTCTTT. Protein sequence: CAWSVLRMKVWRGLGTEAFF.

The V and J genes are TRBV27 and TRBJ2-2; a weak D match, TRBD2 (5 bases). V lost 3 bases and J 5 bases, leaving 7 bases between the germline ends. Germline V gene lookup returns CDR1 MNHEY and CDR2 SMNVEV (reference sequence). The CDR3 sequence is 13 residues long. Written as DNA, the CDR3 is TGTGCCAGCAGTTTTCCGGGGACCGGGGAGCTGTTTTTT. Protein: CASSFPGTGELFF.

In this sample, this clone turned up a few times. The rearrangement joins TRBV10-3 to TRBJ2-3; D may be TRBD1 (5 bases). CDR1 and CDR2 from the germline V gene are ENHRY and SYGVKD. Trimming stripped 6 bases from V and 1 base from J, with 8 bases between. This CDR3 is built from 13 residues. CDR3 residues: CAIRETGTDTQYF. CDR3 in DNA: TGTGCCATCAGGGAGACAGGCACAGATACGCAGTATTTT.